These 29 T cell receptor beta chains originate from one sample sequenced in a study of Graves' ophthalmopathy and Graves' hyperthyroidism. Scientists amplified the TCR beta CDR3 regions from RNA transcripts. RT-PCR in the first round used HTBI primers; a second-round multiplex PCR followed. TCRdb reprocessed the multiplex PCR reads via MiXCR and lists one record per CDR3 protein. The sample includes roughly 1.1 million distinct CDR3 sequences, 35% to 45% of them seen just once. Sequenced material: peripheral blood or thyroid tissue (not recorded which). These receptor sequences come from an adult man with Graves' hyperthyroidism.

This clonotype has a count of ten or more. The genes are TRBV19 and TRBJ2-7, with 7 nucleotides matching TRBD1. V gave up 11 bases and J gave up 3 bases; unmatched junction bases: 10. This CDR3 has 13 residues. CDR1 is LNHDA and CDR2 is SQIVND in the germline V gene (reference sequence). The CDR3 nucleotides are TGTGCCTCGACGGAAAACAGGGGCTACGAGCAGTACTTC. The encoded protein is CASTENRGYEQYF.

This clonotype was detected a few times. This chain uses TRBV2 with TRBJ1-1, with a weak D call TRBD1 (5 bases). From germline, CDR1 is SNHLY and CDR2 FYNNEI. The V and J ends lost 8 bases and 4 bases respectively, with 11 bases between them. The CDR3 has 12 residues. CDR3 in DNA: TGTGCCAGCGGGACCCCGGGCACTGAAGCTTTCTTT. Its protein product is CASGTPGTEAFF.

The chain carries TRBV20-1 and TRBJ1-3; perhaps TRBD1 as D (5 bases). Looked up from germline, CDR1 is DFQATT and CDR2 is SNEGSKA (reference sequence). The CDR3 length is 16 residues. V was trimmed by 4 bases and J by 4 bases, leaving 20 bases between them. The CDR3 DNA reads TGCAGTGCTACCCCCTCCCTTGACAGAGGGGGAAACACCATATATTTT. Protein: CSATPSLDRGGNTIYF.

The chain couples TRBV6-2 or TRBV6-3 to TRBJ1-2; D gene unclear. V lost 6 bases and J lost 8, with 10 bases in between. This CDR3 spans 11 amino acids. The germline V gene has CDR1 MNHEY and CDR2 SVGEGT. In nucleotides, the CDR3 is TGTGCCAGCAGACTAGTCGGGGGCTACACCTTC. It yields the protein CASRLVGGYTF.

CDR3 in amino acids: CAIGGRNQETQYF. DNA for the CDR3: TGTGCCATCGGGGGTCGCAACCAAGAGACCCAGTACTTC. The chain carries TRBV10-3 and TRBJ2-5; D may correspond to TRBD1 or TRBD2 (5 bases each). The CDR3 runs 13 residues. The V gene lost 8 bases and the J gene lost 0 bases, with 10 bases spanning the gap. CDR1 ENHRY and CDR2 SYGVKD come from the germline V gene.

The rearrangement uses TRBV24-1 and TRBJ2-2; perhaps TRBD2 as D (5 bases). Trimming took 5 bases from V and 1 from J, leaving 16 bases between them. The CDR3 consists of 17 residues. CDR1 is KGHDR and CDR2 is SFDVKD in the germline V gene. CDR3 in amino acids: CATSAMTWEWNTGELFF. The CDR3 coding sequence is TGTGCCACCAGTGCTATGACCTGGGAGTGGAACACCGGGGAGCTGTTTTTT.

CDR3 bases: TGTGCCAGCAGCCTTATATCGGTGGCCCGAGGGAATGAAAAACTGTTTTTT. Protein sequence: CASSLISVARGNEKLFF. This chain connects TRBV28 to TRBJ1-4; D not certain. Trimming left V 6 bases short and J 5 bases short, with 22 bases between. Germline CDR1 is MDHEN and CDR2 is SYDVKM. This CDR3 spans 17 amino acids.

The chain combines TRBV7-9 with TRBJ1-1, with unresolved D. V was pared by 2 bases and J by 5 bases, with 6 bases between. Germline values: CDR1 SEHNR, CDR2 FQNEAQ (reference sequence). The CDR3 runs 12 residues. This chain's CDR3 is CASSLTKTEAFF. CDR3 in DNA: TGTGCCAGCAGCTTAACCAAGACTGAAGCTTTCTTT. Full variable domain (rest looked up from reference TRBV7-9 and TRBJ1-1): DTGVSQNPRHKITKRGQNVTFRCDPISEHNRLYWYRQTLGQGPEFLTYFQNEAQLEKSRLLSDRFSAERPKGSFSTLEIQRTEQGDSAMYLCASSLTKTEAFFGQGTRLTVV.

This clonotype was seen at least ten times. This chain links TRBV19 with TRBJ2-7, with a tentative D call TRBD1 (7 bases). Germline V gene lookup returns CDR1 LNHDA and CDR2 SQIVND (reference sequence). This CDR3 is 13 amino acids long. V was cut by 6 bases and J by 6 bases, with 15 bases left in between. The CDR3 coding sequence is TGTGCCAGTAGGGCAGGGGGGAGCACCGAGCAGTACTTC. Translated: CASRAGGSTEQYF.

Notes on this clonotype: Since the CDR3 does not end with the conserved phenylalanine or tryptophan, this likely comes from a read error. The DNA is left out, because the CDR3 cannot be placed on it with certainty; the CDR3 is given as TCRdb lists it. This chain uses TRBV12-3 or TRBV12-4 with TRBJ2-6; the DNA was not compared with TRBD1, the D call given in the table. From its first to its last residue, the CDR3 has 16 amino acids. CDR3 sequence: CASSDRTVSGANVLVL.

In its sample, this clonotype was seen many times. The chain recombines TRBV15 with TRBJ1-5; no reliable D call. The CDR3 spans 16 residues. CDR1 LNHNV and CDR2 YYDKDF come from the germline V gene (reference sequence). Trimming took off 1 base at V and 3 bases at J, with 13 bases between the two ends. CDR3 sequence: CATSRVIFGDNQPQHF. In DNA form, the CDR3 reads TGTGCCACCAGCAGAGTGATTTTTGGGGACAATCAGCCCCAGCATTTT.

This chain joins TRBV10-3 and TRBJ2-7; TRBD2 is a possible D gene (5 bases). This CDR3 contains 15 residues. V was shortened by 4 bases and J by 0 bases, with 13 bases between the two germline ends. In germline, CDR1 is ENHRY, CDR2 SYGVKD. In nucleotides, the CDR3 is TGTGCCATCAGTGTAGACGGGATGGCCTCCTACGAGCAGTACTTC. It is translated as CAISVDGMASYEQYF.

The J gene is TRBJ2-3, the V gene TRBV19, with D possibly being TRBD1 (6 bases). Germline V lookup: CDR1 LNHDA, CDR2 SQIVND (reference sequence). The germline V and J ends were trimmed by 9 bases and 1 base, with 17 bases remaining between them. This CDR3 is 15 amino acids long. The CDR3: CASRPGQTGTDTQYF. The CDR3, as DNA: TGTGCCAGCCGACCCGGACAGACGGGCACAGATACGCAGTATTTT.

In the case of this clonotype: A much larger clone is a single base away; this may be a read error. The genes are TRBV20-1 and TRBJ1-4; TRBD1 agrees at 11 bases. Germline lookup yields CDR1 DFQATT and CDR2 SNEGSKA (reference sequence). The V segment lost 6 bases and the J segment 8 bases; nucleotides outside the gene matches: 11. The CDR3 has 15 amino acids. The CDR3 nucleotides read TGCAGTGCCAAAGCAGGACAGGGGGCAGGAGAAAAACTGTTTTTT. This codes for CSAKAGQGAGEKLFF.

This clonotype was counted many times. The gene calls are TRBV6-2 or TRBV6-3 and TRBJ2-7; a possible D gene is TRBD2 (6 bases). CDR1 is MNHEY and CDR2 is SVGEGT in the germline V gene. The CDR3 extends over 14 amino acids. Deletions cut 6 bases from V and 2 bases from J, with 14 bases between. CDR3 sequence: CASRSAGLAYEQYF. CDR3 DNA: TGTGCCAGCAGATCGGCGGGGCTTGCCTACGAGCAGTACTTC.

As to this clonotype: Being one base from a much bigger clone, this may be a read error. The chain uses TRBV19 and TRBJ1-2; D is undetermined. From germline, CDR1 is LNHDA and CDR2 SQIVND (reference sequence). The CDR3 totals 13 residues. V lost 5 bases and J 5 bases, leaving 12 bases between the germline ends. CDR3 in amino acids: CASSSRTDYGYTF. Here the CDR3 DNA reads TGTGCCAGTAGTTCCCGGACGGATTATGGCTACACCTTC.

Only one count was recorded for this clonotype. This chain's CDR3 is CASSLLGLASYEQYF. CDR3 nucleotide sequence: TGTGCCAGCAGCTTACTAGGACTAGCGAGCTACGAGCAGTACTTC. The chain links TRBV7-9 to TRBJ2-7; TRBD2 matches at 9 bases. Germline V gene sequence: CDR1 SEHNR, CDR2 FQNEAQ (reference sequence). This CDR3 spans 15 amino acids. With V trimmed by 2 bases and J by 3 bases, 5 bases remained unmatched.

This clonotype was observed a few times. V gene TRBV7-9 combines with J gene TRBJ1-2, with a tentative D call TRBD1 (5 bases). This CDR3 spans 13 amino acids. Germline CDR1 and CDR2: SEHNR and FQNEAQ (reference sequence). V was pared by 8 bases and J by 5 bases, with 15 bases between. The CDR3 bases are TGTGCCAGCGCCTCGGGGGGGGGATATGGCTACACCTTC. Its translation is CASASGGGYGYTF. The full variable domain, with the rest looked up from reference TRBV7-9 and TRBJ1-2, is DTGVSQNPRHKITKRGQNVTFRCDPISEHNRLYWYRQTLGQGPEFLTYFQNEAQLEKSRLLSDRFSAERPKGSFSTLEIQRTEQGDSAMYLCASASGGGYGYTFGSGTRLTVV.

This clonotype was picked up a small number of times. The gene calls are TRBV28 and TRBJ2-5, with D maybe TRBD2 (6 bases). V lost 5 bases and J 0 bases, leaving 10 bases between the germline ends. CDR1 is MDHEN, CDR2 SYDVKM, per germline. The CDR3 is made up of 14 amino acids. The CDR3 region has the DNA TGTGCCAGCAGTCGGGAGCGGTACCAAGAGACCCAGTACTTC. Amino acid sequence: CASSRERYQETQYF.

Judged by abundance, this clonotype is medium-sized. V gene TRBV20-1 combines with J gene TRBJ1-5; D may be TRBD1 (5 bases). The CDR3 extends over 14 amino acids. Germline lookup yields CDR1 DFQATT and CDR2 SNEGSKA (reference sequence). V lost 5 bases and J 1 base, leaving 12 bases between the germline ends. CDR3 sequence (DNA): TGCAGTGCTTCCCTGGGGGACAGCAATCAGCCCCAGCATTTT. Protein product: CSASLGDSNQPQHF.

The chain employs TRBV12-3 or TRBV12-4 and TRBJ1-2; 7 bases are shared with TRBD1. This CDR3 has 14 amino acids. Losses at the gene ends were 5 bases for V and 7 bases for J; bases not matched to a gene: 10. CDR3 sequence (DNA): TGTGCCAGCAGTCCTCAGGGGGGGAATATTGGCTACACCTTC. Encoded protein: CASSPQGGNIGYTF.

This clonotype was detected only a few times. The V gene is TRBV7-9, the J gene TRBJ2-2; no firm D call. Germline CDR1 SEHNR, CDR2 FQNEAQ (reference sequence). V was cut by 4 bases and J by 4 bases, with 10 bases left in between. CDR3 length equals 14 residues. CDR3 bases: TGTGCCAGCAGCTCGAACTTGGGCACCGGGGAGCTGTTTTTT. It is translated as CASSSNLGTGELFF.

The chain combines TRBV19 with TRBJ1-5, with D unclear. With 2 bases removed from V and 3 bases from J, the gap between germline ends came to 8 bases. CDR3 length: 14 residues. Per the germline V gene, CDR1 is LNHDA and CDR2 is SQIVND (reference sequence). This chain's CDR3 is CASSISGHNQPQHF. For the CDR3, the DNA is TGTGCCAGTAGTATAAGCGGGCACAATCAGCCCCAGCATTTT. The variable domain in full, with the rest retrieved from reference TRBV19 and TRBJ1-5, is DGGITQSPKYLFRKEGQNVTLSCEQNLNHDAMYWYRQDPGQGLRLIYYSQIVNDFQKGDIAEGYSVSREKKESFPLTVTSAQKNPTAFYLCASSISGHNQPQHFGDGTRLSIL.

This clonotype has more than one count but fewer than ten. The V and J genes are TRBV20-1 and TRBJ2-7, with 11 positions matching TRBD1. V dropped 0 bases and J dropped 5; count of bases not matched to a gene: 6. Germline CDR1 and CDR2: DFQATT and SNEGSKA (reference sequence). This CDR3 is built from 15 residues. For the CDR3, the DNA is TGCAGTGCTAGAGACCCGGGACAGGGGGGTAACGAGCAGTACTTC. It is translated as CSARDPGQGGNEQYF.

This clonotype has just one count. V is TRBV25-1 and J is TRBJ1-1; D is ambiguous. Trimming removed 7 bases from V and 2 bases from J, with 11 bases in between. The germline V gene encodes CDR1 MGHDK and CDR2 SYGVNS. The CDR3 consists of 13 residues. This CDR3 reads CASIGLGNTEAFF. Here the CDR3 DNA reads TGTGCCAGCATTGGCCTGGGCAACACTGAAGCTTTCTTT.

This clonotype was recorded at least ten times. The gene calls are TRBV12-3 or TRBV12-4 and TRBJ2-5; no clear D. Deletions cut 5 bases from V and 1 base from J, with 14 bases between. The CDR3 contains 15 residues. CDR3 in DNA: TGTGCCAGCAGTCCCCGGACGGAGCCCCAAGAGACCCAGTACTTC. Its protein product is CASSPRTEPQETQYF.

This clonotype was picked up many times. V is TRBV24-1 and J is TRBJ2-2; D not certain. V was cut by 8 bases and J by 1 base, with 10 bases left in between. The CDR3 runs 14 residues. Germline V gene lookup returns CDR1 KGHDR and CDR2 SFDVKD. For the CDR3, the DNA is TGTGCCACCACCCCGGCAGGGAACACCGGGGAGCTGTTTTTT. Encoded protein: CATTPAGNTGELFF.

Points on this clonotype: A much larger clone lies one base from this, so it may be a read error. This chain uses TRBV7-2 with TRBJ2-2; D possibly uses TRBD1 or TRBD2 (5 bases each). V lost 8 bases, J lost 3 bases, and 16 bases lay in between. Germline values: CDR1 SGHTA, CDR2 FQGNSA. The CDR3 loop spans 15 amino acids. DNA for the CDR3: TGTGCCAGCGGCCAAGAGGGGTTGCACACCGGGGAGCTGTTTTTT. This encodes CASGQEGLHTGELFF.

This clonotype was recorded a few times. The V and J genes are TRBV10-2 and TRBJ1-5; D call uncertain. The CDR3 consists of 13 residues. V gave up 6 bases and J gave up 4 bases, with 10 bases separating them. Looked up from germline, CDR1 is WSHSY and CDR2 is SAAADI. The CDR3 nucleotides read TGCGCCAGCAGGGCCAACACTAATCAGCCCCAGCATTTT. Protein sequence: CASRANTNQPQHF.